A single sample gave rise to the 21 T cell receptor beta chains below, sequenced in a study of blood T cells in healthy people across ages. The second PCR ran roughly 6 to 11 cycles with a sample-barcoded 5' primer and J-beta primers. A single record per CDR3 protein comes from TCRdb applying MiXCR to the 5' RACE reads. The sample carries hundreds of thousands of distinct CDR3 sequences, nearly 60% recorded once. The sample comprised blood. The receptors were gathered from a man aged 30 to 39 in good health.

The chain is built from TRBV29-1 and TRBJ2-1, with 9 bases that match TRBD2. The J segment lost 15 bases and the V segment lost 3 bases, leaving 6 bases of the junction unmatched. Per germline, CDR1 SQVTM and CDR2 ANQGSEA. CDR3 length: 11 residues. CDR3 coding DNA: TGCAGCGTTGACAAGGCGGGAGGGGGGTTCTTC. It translates to CSVDKAGGGFF.

This clonotype was seen only a few times. The chain links TRBV6-1 to TRBJ2-7, with 12 nucleotides matching TRBD2. The V segment lost 5 bases and the J segment 0 bases; nucleotides outside the gene matches: 5. This CDR3 is built from 16 residues. Germline V lookup: CDR1 MNHNS, CDR2 SASEGT. CDR3 nucleotide sequence: TGTGCCAGCAGTCCCAAGACTAGCGGGGGCTCCTACGAGCAGTACTTC. Its translation: CASSPKTSGGSYEQYF.

The chain combines TRBV3-1 with TRBJ1-5, with TRBD1 identical over 7 bases. CDR3 length: 13 residues. V shed 2 bases, J shed 7 bases, and the junction held 2 bases outside the gene matches. CDR1 is LGHDT and CDR2 is YNNKEL in the germline V gene (reference sequence). The CDR3 protein is CASSQSGGQPQHF. CDR3 nucleotide sequence: TGTGCCAGCAGCCAATCAGGGGGGCAGCCCCAGCATTTT.

This clonotype was seen more than once but under ten times. The V and J genes are TRBV15 and TRBJ2-7; no firm D call. Germline V gene data show CDR1 as LNHNV and CDR2 as YYDKDF (reference sequence). The length of the CDR3 is 13 residues. The V gene lost 4 bases and the J gene lost 0 bases, with 7 bases spanning the gap. CDR3 nucleotide sequence: TGTGCCACCAGCATTAGTTCCTCCTACGAGCAGTACTTC. Its translation: CATSISSSYEQYF. The whole variable domain, remainder taken from reference TRBV15 and TRBJ2-7, is DAMVIQNPRYQVTQFGKPVTLSCSQTLNHNVMYWYQQKSSQAPKLLFHYYDKDFNNEADTPDNFQSRRPNTSFCFLDIRSPGLGDTAMYLCATSISSSYEQYFGPGTRLTVT.

The chain's CDR3 is CASSLYLPGQGYTF. The CDR3 DNA sequence: TGTGCCAGCAGCTTATATCTCCCCGGTCAGGGCTACACCTTC. This chain uses TRBV11-2 with TRBJ1-2; D uncertain. The CDR3 extends over 14 amino acids. Germline V lookup: CDR1 SGHAT, CDR2 FQNNGV. V shed 2 bases and J shed 8 bases, with 15 bases lying between them.

J is TRBJ2-3 and V is TRBV28; possibly TRBD1 for D (6 bases). The CDR3 is 16 amino acids. Germline CDR1 is MDHEN and CDR2 is SYDVKM. Trimming removed 1 base at V and 5 bases at J, with 16 bases between. The CDR3 spells CASSLSWARGGDTQYF. DNA of the CDR3: TGTGCCAGCAGTTTATCTTGGGCCAGGGGTGGAGATACGCAGTATTTT.

The sample holds a few counts of this clonotype. J is TRBJ1-6 and V is TRBV11-2; D gene ambiguous. The V gene's germline CDR1 is SGHAT and CDR2 FQNNGV. Trimming removed 0 bases at V and 7 bases at J, with 10 bases between. The CDR3 covers 15 residues. In DNA form, the CDR3 reads TGTGCCAGCAGCTTAGAGGGGATTGAAAATTCACCCCTCCACTTT. Translation gives CASSLEGIENSPLHF.

The rearrangement joins TRBV11-2 to TRBJ1-2, with a weak D call TRBD1 (5 bases). The CDR3 spans 15 residues. CDR1 is SGHAT, CDR2 FQNNGV, per germline. The ends were cut back, 4 bases at V and 2 bases at J, with 14 bases in the middle. CDR3 nucleotide sequence: TGTGCCAGCAGCTCCCTGAAACAGGCAAACTATGGCTACACCTTC. This gives the protein CASSSLKQANYGYTF.

The chain couples TRBV5-1 to TRBJ2-6, with 12 bases lining up with TRBD2. The CDR3 is made up of 20 amino acids. Germline CDR1 reads SGHRS; CDR2 reads YFSETQ. V lost 1 base and J lost 0; bases outside the gene matches: 8. The chain's CDR3 is CASSLSFLAGGSSGANVLTF. For the CDR3, the DNA is TGCGCCAGCAGCTTGTCCTTCCTAGCGGGGGGGTCCTCTGGGGCCAACGTCCTGACTTTC.

This clonotype occurred once. The genes are TRBV11-1 and TRBJ2-7; 7 bases line up with TRBD1. Germline V gene data show CDR1 as SGHAT and CDR2 as FQDESV (reference sequence). The CDR3 consists of 17 residues. Trimming removed 4 bases from V and 3 bases from J; junction bases left unmatched: 15. CDR3 amino acids: CASSSSPWDRTFYEQYF. Written as DNA, the CDR3 is TGTGCCAGCAGCTCAAGCCCCTGGGACAGAACATTCTACGAGCAGTACTTC.

The genes are TRBV7-2 and TRBJ2-5; D possibly corresponds to TRBD1 (5 bases). The J call is doubtful: the DNA matches TRBJ2-7 better. This CDR3 contains 12 residues. From germline, CDR1 is SGHTA and CDR2 FQGNSA. CDR3 sequence (DNA): TGTGCCAGCAGCCTGGACATCCACGAGCAGTACTTC. It specifies CASSLDIHEQYF.

A note on this clonotype: At one end, the junction sequence differs from germline, possibly due to a read error. The chain joins TRBV28 to TRBJ2-7, with a weak D call TRBD2 (6 bases). CDR3 length equals 14 residues. Germline values: CDR1 MDHEN, CDR2 SYDVKM. The CDR3 region is CTTTSGDFSHEQYF. CDR3 DNA sequence: TGTACCACAACGTCCGGGGACTTCTCCCACGAGCAGTACTTC.

Only a few counts were recorded for this clonotype. The chain employs TRBV12-3 or TRBV12-4 and TRBJ2-6; unclear D gene. Deletions cut 6 bases from V and 0 bases from J, with 6 bases between. The CDR3 consists of 14 residues. CDR3 bases: TGTGCCAGCAGGTATATCTCTGGGGCCAACGTCCTGACTTTC. Translated, it gives CASRYISGANVLTF.

The chain carries TRBV7-2 and TRBJ2-5; 8 positions agree with TRBD1. This CDR3 is built from 15 residues. Germline V CDR1 and CDR2: SGHTA, FQGNSA. Trimming at V came to 5 bases and at J to 2 bases, leaving 7 bases not matched to a gene. The CDR3: CASSPNGQGQETQYF. As DNA, the CDR3 is TGTGCCAGCAGCCCTAACGGACAGGGACAAGAGACCCAGTACTTC.

This clonotype appeared a few times. The chain uses TRBV20-1 and TRBJ1-5; 7 bases fit TRBD1. From germline, CDR1 is DFQATT and CDR2 SNEGSKA (reference sequence). The CDR3 has 12 amino acids. V dropped 6 bases and J dropped 6; count of bases not matched to a gene: 5. The CDR3 protein is CSATGAGQPQHF. CDR3 nucleotides: TGCAGTGCCACAGGGGCTGGTCAGCCCCAGCATTTT.

The chain employs TRBV5-1 and TRBJ2-7; the match to TRBD1 covers 9 bases. This CDR3 has 17 amino acids. Per the germline V gene, CDR1 is SGHRS and CDR2 is YFSETQ. V lost 3 bases and J lost 6; bases outside the gene matches: 16. The CDR3 is CASSSLPRTGDKGEQYF. CDR3 DNA: TGCGCCAGCAGCTCCCTCCCCCGGACAGGGGATAAGGGCGAGCAGTACTTC.

The V gene is TRBV20-1, the J gene TRBJ2-3; 7 bases are shared with TRBD2. The CDR3 runs 14 residues. Trimming cost V 1 base and J 0 bases; bases outside gene matches: 1. The germline V gene encodes CDR1 DFQATT and CDR2 SNEGSKA (reference sequence). The CDR3 sequence: CSARGRGSTDTQYF. CDR3 in DNA: TGCAGTGCTAGAGGGCGGGGGAGCACAGATACGCAGTATTTT.

This sequence joins TRBV29-1 and TRBJ2-3; D gene ambiguous. V lost 5 bases and J lost 6, with 9 bases in between. This CDR3 spans 11 amino acids. The germline CDR1 and CDR2 sequences are SQVTM and ANQGSEA. CDR3 in amino acids: CSVLRSDTQYF. CDR3 bases: TGCAGCGTTTTGCGCTCTGATACGCAGTATTTT.

The chain employs TRBV29-1 and TRBJ2-7, with TRBD1 identical over 11 bases. The CDR3 is made up of 13 amino acids. Trimming removed 6 bases from V and 3 bases from J; junction bases left unmatched: 4. Germline V CDR1 and CDR2: SQVTM, ANQGSEA. In nucleotides, the CDR3 is TGCAGCGTCACCGGGACAGGGGGCTACGAGCAGTACTTC. Amino acids: CSVTGTGGYEQYF.

The chain joins TRBV4-3 to TRBJ2-2; the D is unclear. CDR1 and CDR2 from the germline V gene are LGHNA and YSLEER. Trimming stripped 0 bases from V and 0 bases from J, with 5 bases between. This CDR3 has 15 residues. CDR3 sequence: CASSQEGTNTGELFF. In nucleotides, the CDR3 is TGCGCCAGCAGCCAAGAGGGTACGAACACCGGGGAGCTGTTTTTT.

The V and J genes are TRBV29-1 and TRBJ1-6; D ambiguous. The V end was cut by 6 bases, the J end by 7 bases, with 13 bases between. CDR3 size: 13 residues. The germline V gene has CDR1 SQVTM and CDR2 ANQGSEA. The CDR3 DNA follows: TGCAGCGTACAACAATCCGGCAATTCACCCCTCCACTTT. Translation: CSVQQSGNSPLHF.